These 17 T cell receptor beta chains originate from one sample sequenced in a study of blood T cell repertoires in COVID-19. The repertoire was sequenced with immunoSEQ multiplex PCR; TCRdb's copy has only in-frame clones and lacks some. The data hold roughly 200,000 clones, with 88% observed a single time. The sequenced sample consisted of peripheral blood. These receptors were collected from a man between 70 and 80 years old with acute or convalescent COVID-19.

The chain combines TRBV27 with TRBJ1-5; D unresolved. V was clipped by 0 bases and J by 0 bases, with 15 bases between them. Germline V gene data show CDR1 as MNHEY and CDR2 as SMNVEV (reference sequence). This CDR3 comprises 18 residues. CDR3 region: CASSLSGYRIYSNQPQHF. Here the CDR3 DNA reads TGTGCCAGCAGTTTATCTGGGTACAGAATCTATAGCAATCAGCCCCAGCATTTT.

This clone was seen only a few times. This chain connects TRBV6-5 to TRBJ1-4, with D uncertain. This CDR3 has 15 residues. Trimming left V 10 bases short and J 0 bases short, with 15 bases between. CDR1 MNHEY and CDR2 SVGAGI come from the germline V gene. The CDR3 spells CATKEDSATNEKLFF. The CDR3 region has the DNA TGTGCCACCAAAGAGGACTCTGCAACTAATGAAAAACTGTTTTTT.

This clone is a singleton in its sample. CDR3 sequence reads: CASTRDRGSYNEQFF. The CDR3 DNA sequence: TGTGCCAGCACTCGGGACAGGGGTTCCTACAATGAGCAGTTCTTC. The V call is TRBV6-5, the J call TRBJ2-1, with 10 bases matching TRBD1. Germline V gives CDR1 MNHEY, CDR2 SVGAGI. Trimming removed 7 bases from V and 1 base from J; junction bases left unmatched: 4. The CDR3 contains 15 residues.

The chain uses TRBV2 and TRBJ1-5; D remains ambiguous. There are 14 residues in the CDR3. Trimming shortened V by 8 bases and J by 2 bases, and 13 bases separated the two germline ends. CDR1 and CDR2 from the germline V gene are SNHLY and FYNNEI. Written as DNA, the CDR3 is TGTGCCAGCTCACGACAAGCGGGCAATCAGCCCCAGCATTTT. Its translation is CASSRQAGNQPQHF.

The chain carries TRBV5-8 and TRBJ2-7; 14 positions agree with TRBD2. Germline-derived CDR1 and CDR2 are SGHTS and YDEGEE. The length of the CDR3 is 16 residues. V was pared by 2 bases and J by 4 bases, with 5 bases of the junction left unmatched. The CDR3 DNA follows: TGTGCCAGCAGCTTCATCGGGACTAGCGGGAGATACGAGCAGTACTTC. It yields the protein CASSFIGTSGRYEQYF. Complete variable domain (other parts from reference TRBV5-8 and TRBJ2-7): EAGVTQSPTHLIKTRGQQATLRCSPISGHTSVYWYQQALGLGLQFLLWYDEGEERNRGNFPPRFSGRQFPNYSSELNVNALELEDSALYLCASSFIGTSGRYEQYFGPGTRLTVT.

This clone has a single count. The rearrangement joins TRBV27 to TRBJ1-2, with no clear D. CDR1 is MNHEY and CDR2 is SMNVEV in the germline V gene (reference sequence). The CDR3 has 13 residues. Trimming cost V 1 base and J 4 bases, with 7 bases left between them. This CDR3 reads CASSLWASYGYTF. The CDR3 DNA is TGTGCCAGCAGTTTATGGGCCAGCTATGGCTACACCTTC.

This clone was observed a few times. The genes are TRBV5-1 and TRBJ2-2; D is perhaps TRBD2 (6 bases). V gave up 3 bases and J gave up 6 bases, with 15 bases separating them. The germline V gene encodes CDR1 SGHRS and CDR2 YFSETQ. This CDR3 is 15 amino acids long. The chain's CDR3 is CASSSPVGGSGELFF. The DNA of the CDR3 is TGCGCCAGCAGCTCCCCAGTCGGGGGTTCCGGGGAGCTGTTTTTT.

DNA for the CDR3: TGTGCCAGCAGTTTTGGGACAGGGCTCTACGAGCAGTACTTC. Protein sequence: CASSFGTGLYEQYF. The chain recombines TRBV27 with TRBJ2-7; 9 bases line up with TRBD1. The germline CDR1 and CDR2 sequences are MNHEY and SMNVEV (reference sequence). The CDR3 is 14 residues long. J was trimmed by 3 bases and V by 3 bases; bases with no gene match: 3.

CDR3 protein: CASSLYGGELFF. The CDR3 DNA follows: TGTGCCAGCAGCTTATACGGCGGGGAGCTGTTTTTT. The rearrangement joins TRBV7-9 to TRBJ2-2; D is ambiguous. The V gene lost 2 bases and the J gene lost 7 bases, with 5 bases spanning the gap. CDR3 length: 12 residues. In germline, CDR1 is SEHNR, CDR2 FQNEAQ (reference sequence).

The rearrangement uses TRBV11-3 and TRBJ2-5, with 7 bases lining up with TRBD2. CDR3 length: 13 amino acids. V was clipped by 0 bases and J by 7 bases; unmatched bases: 2. CDR1 and CDR2 from the germline V gene are SGHNT and YENEEA. The CDR3 region is CASSLDRLATQYF. As DNA, the CDR3 is TGTGCCAGCAGCTTAGATAGACTAGCGACCCAGTACTTC.

This clone has just a few counts. The chain joins TRBV6-5 to TRBJ2-7, with 7 nucleotides matching TRBD1. Germline V CDR1 and CDR2: MNHEY, SVGAGI. The CDR3 length is 15 residues. The trim removed 5 bases at V and 1 base at J, leaving 8 bases unmatched. The CDR3 loop reads CASSPTGTASYEQYF. For the CDR3, the DNA is TGTGCCAGCAGTCCAACCGGGACAGCTTCCTACGAGCAGTACTTC.

This clone came up many times. The chain joins TRBV7-3 to TRBJ2-2; maybe TRBD2 (6 bases). Trimming removed 3 bases from V and 5 bases from J, with 10 bases in between. Germline CDR1 is SGHTA and CDR2 is FQGTGA. This CDR3 is 14 amino acids long. Here the CDR3 DNA reads TGTGCCAGCAGCTTTAGCGGCGGAACCGGGGAGCTGTTTTTT. It encodes CASSFSGGTGELFF.

This clone was seen only a few times. The chain has TRBV6-5 and TRBJ2-2; 9 bases are a match to TRBD1. With 5 bases clipped from V and 2 bases from J, the junction kept 3 bases outside the gene matches. This CDR3 region has 15 residues. Germline V gene lookup returns CDR1 MNHEY and CDR2 SVGAGI. The CDR3 nucleotides are TGTGCCAGCAGTCGGGACAGGGTCAACACCGGGGAGCTGTTTTTT. Residues: CASSRDRVNTGELFF.

There are a few counts of this clone. The V call is TRBV6-4, the J call TRBJ2-3; 7 bases match TRBD1. The CDR3 length is 15 residues. Germline V gives CDR1 MRHNA, CDR2 SNTAGT. The J segment lost 6 bases and the V segment lost 6 bases, leaving 12 bases of the junction unmatched. The CDR3 region is CASSPRAGGFDTQYF. The CDR3 nucleotides read TGTGCCAGCAGCCCACGGGCAGGGGGATTCGATACGCAGTATTTT.

The CDR3 sequence is CASRRGQANTGELFF. For the CDR3, the DNA is TGTGCCAGCAGGAGAGGACAGGCGAACACCGGGGAGCTGTTTTTT. The chain recombines TRBV2 with TRBJ2-2, with 7 bases fitting TRBD1. Germline values: CDR1 SNHLY, CDR2 FYNNEI. This CDR3 contains 15 residues. Germline trimming cut 6 bases from V and 0 bases from J; bases unmatched to any gene: 4.

This chain joins TRBV29-1 and TRBJ2-5; 9 bases match TRBD2. V was pared by 4 bases and J by 5 bases, with 5 bases of the junction left unmatched. The germline V gene has CDR1 SQVTM and CDR2 ANQGSEA. CDR3 length: 13 residues. The CDR3: CSVGAGGLETQYF. The CDR3 coding sequence is TGCAGCGTTGGAGCGGGAGGTCTGGAGACCCAGTACTTC. The variable domain in full, completed from reference TRBV29-1 and TRBJ2-5, reads SAVISQKPSRDICQRGTSLTIQCQVDSQVTMMFWYRQQPGQSLTLIATANQGSEATYESGFVIDKFPISRPNLTFSTLTVSNMSPEDSSIYLCSVGAGGLETQYFGPGTRLLVL.

In nucleotides, the CDR3 is TGCGCCAGCAGTGTTCCCGGGACAGGGTCGGGAAATGAGCAGTTCTTC. Protein: CASSVPGTGSGNEQFF. This chain connects TRBV10-2 to TRBJ2-1; TRBD1 matches 9 bases. The trim removed 4 bases at V and 7 bases at J, leaving 11 bases unmatched. Germline V gives CDR1 WSHSY, CDR2 SAAADI. The CDR3 runs 16 residues.